This T cell receptor beta chain originates from a study of OX40 agonist ivuxolimab in advanced cancers. Study-level background: Eligibility admitted prior anti-PD-1, anti-PD-L1 or anti-CTLA-4 therapy; around 41% had some. One patient with hepatocellular carcinoma and two with cutaneous melanoma, three in all, had partial responses.

Germline values: CDR1 SEHNR, CDR2 FQNEAQ (reference sequence). The CDR3 consists of 11 residues. Deletions cut 4 bases from V and 6 bases from J, with 7 bases between. Turning to this clone: The antigen remains unidentified.

Study observations and caveats: Certain nonresponding patients likewise had low normalized T-cell clonal expansion. Expanded clones tended on average to be more numerous among CD8+ T cells than CD4+.

Sequenced by immunoSEQ multiplex PCR; TCRdb stores in-frame clones only, minus some. Among 77,000 or so clones listed, about 88% were seen once. The source material was CD4+ or CD8+ T cells sorted from blood, sampled in a trial of the OX40 agonist ivuxolimab. This rearrangement joins TRBV7-9 to TRBJ2-7; D remains unclear. The sequence came from an adult with an advanced solid tumor such as melanoma, head and neck, liver or kidney cancer. The CDR3 protein is CASSSFSEQYF. The CDR3 DNA is TGTGCCAGCAGCTCCTTCAGCGAGCAGTACTTC.